Listed here are 14 T cell receptor beta chains from one sample, sequenced in a study of molecular identifiers for immune sequencing clone quantification (dated by TCRdb to about 2018). The method was PCR. Instrument on record: NextSeq 500. TCRdb applied fastp at Q25 and MiXCR to the public reads, then kept only in-frame beta chains. Rows are combined by CDR3 protein, so each entry shows the most common genes and DNA. This sample comprises approximately 320,000 distinct CDR3 sequences, roughly a quarter of them detected only once. The ten largest clones add up to 0.74% of the sample. The specimen sequenced was naive CD8+ T cells from blood, with Jurkat cell RNA spiked in. The cell subset or site label, read with the paper, signifies: FACS-sorted CD8+CD4-CCR7+CD45RA+ naive T cells. All receptors derive from a human donor in good health. Some libraries in this study had Jurkat cell RNA spiked in.

Notes on this clonotype: The junction and the germline gene differ at one end; a read error may be behind it. The V and J genes are TRBV12-3 or TRBV12-4 and TRBJ2-1, with 8 nucleotides matching TRBD2. The CDR3 loop spans 15 amino acids. CDR3 sequence reads: CASRQSGRVHNEQLF. CDR3 sequence (DNA): TGTGCCAGCAGACAGAGCGGGAGAGTTCACAATGAGCAGCTCTTC.

The sample holds many counts of this clonotype. The gene calls are TRBV4-1 and TRBJ1-5; possible D gene TRBD1, 5 bases. The V end lost 5 bases, the J end lost 0 bases, and 11 bases lay between the germline ends. The CDR3 runs 15 residues. Germline-derived CDR1 and CDR2 are MGHRA and YSYEKL. The CDR3 loop is CASSTEQASNQPQHF. DNA of the CDR3: TGCGCCAGCAGCACAGAACAGGCTAGCAATCAGCCCCAGCATTTT.

Ten or more counts support this clonotype. This rearrangement joins TRBV7-9 to TRBJ2-1; the D is unclear. The germline V and J ends were trimmed by 1 base and 4 bases, with 5 bases remaining between them. Germline V lookup: CDR1 SEHNR, CDR2 FQNEAQ (reference sequence). The CDR3 has 13 residues. CDR3 amino acids: CASSLDPYNEQFF. CDR3 in DNA: TGTGCCAGCAGCTTAGACCCTTACAATGAGCAGTTCTTC.

Concerning this clonotype itself: The junction departs from germline at one end; a sequencing error may be responsible. The rearrangement joins TRBV5-6 to TRBJ2-5, with 7 bases aligning to TRBD1. Looked up from germline, CDR1 is SGHDT and CDR2 is YYEEEE. The CDR3 sequence is 15 residues long. The CDR3 here is CASSFAQGHQETQCF. The CDR3, as DNA: TGTGCCAGCAGCTTCGCACAGGGGCACCAAGAGACCCAGTGCTTC.

In regard to this clonotype: At one end, the junction sequence differs from germline, possibly due to a read error. The V gene is TRBV5-6, the J gene TRBJ2-7; a possible D gene is TRBD1 (6 bases). The CDR3 is made up of 14 amino acids. CDR1 is SGHDT and CDR2 is YYEEEE in the germline V gene. For the CDR3, the DNA is TGCGCCAGCAGCCTAGGACAGAGCTCCTACGAGCAGTCCTTC. Protein sequence: CASSLGQSSYEQSF.

Only a few counts were recorded for this clonotype. The chain recombines TRBV6-1 with TRBJ2-7, with 9 bases that match TRBD2. After removal of 2 bases from V and 7 bases from J, the junction contained 15 bases not matched to a gene. The germline V gene encodes CDR1 MNHNS and CDR2 SASEGT. The CDR3 runs to 17 residues. CDR3 in DNA: TGTGCCAGCAGTGAAAGTAGCGGGGGCATCCCGAAGTGGGAGCAGTACTTC. Translating it yields CASSESSGGIPKWEQYF.

This clonotype was picked up a small number of times. The chain combines TRBV7-6 with TRBJ2-7, with 7 nucleotides matching TRBD2. V was pared by 5 bases and J by 9 bases, with 10 bases of the junction left unmatched. This CDR3 has 13 residues. From germline, CDR1 is SGHVS and CDR2 FNYEAQ. This chain's CDR3 is CASSLRGVGVQYF. CDR3 sequence (DNA): TGTGCCAGCAGCCTTCGGGGGGTGGGCGTGCAGTACTTC. The full variable domain, in which reference TRBV7-6 and TRBJ2-7 provide the parts outside the CDR3, is GAGVSQSPRYKVTKRGQDVALRCDPISGHVSLYWYRQALGQGPEFLTYFNYEAQQDKSGLPNDRFSAERPEGSISTLTIQRTEQRDSAMYRCASSLRGVGVQYFGPGTRLTVT.

This clonotype was recorded a few times. The chain uses TRBV10-3 and TRBJ1-1, with 7 bases fitting TRBD1. CDR1 is ENHRY, CDR2 SYGVKD, per germline. The CDR3 runs to 13 residues. The V segment lost 6 bases and the J segment 7 bases; nucleotides outside the gene matches: 8. Here the CDR3 reads CAIREGALNEAFF. For the CDR3, the DNA is TGTGCCATCAGAGAGGGGGCACTGAATGAAGCTTTCTTT.

The chain combines TRBV10-3 with TRBJ1-1; D remains ambiguous. CDR1 ENHRY and CDR2 SYGVKD come from the germline V gene. Trimming took off 2 bases at V and 0 bases at J, with 7 bases between the two ends. The CDR3 runs to 14 residues. The chain's CDR3 is CAISEPDVNTEAFF. CDR3 nucleotides: TGTGCCATCAGTGAGCCGGACGTGAACACTGAAGCTTTCTTT.

At least ten counts were recorded for this clonotype. J is TRBJ2-3 and V is TRBV6-5, with TRBD2 matching over 11 bases. CDR1 is MNHEY, CDR2 SVGAGI, per germline. Trimming at V came to 6 bases and at J to 4 bases, leaving 9 bases not matched to a gene. CDR3 length: 16 amino acids. The CDR3 protein is CASRIIAGGPADTQYF. As DNA, the CDR3 is TGTGCCAGCAGGATAATAGCGGGAGGGCCGGCAGATACGCAGTATTTT.

In this sample, this clonotype turned up many times. The chain carries TRBV2 and TRBJ1-2, with TRBD1 identical over 7 bases. The trim removed 3 bases at V and 1 base at J, leaving 2 bases unmatched. CDR1 is SNHLY, CDR2 FYNNEI, per germline. The CDR3 totals 14 residues. CDR3 DNA: TGTGCCAGCAGTGAGGGGACAGATAACTATGGCTACACCTTC. This gives the protein CASSEGTDNYGYTF.

V and J are TRBV6-2 or TRBV6-3 and TRBJ1-5; D is undetermined. Germline lookup yields CDR1 MNHEY and CDR2 SVGEGT. V was cut by 2 bases and J by 3 bases, with 11 bases left in between. The CDR3 length is 15 residues. DNA of the CDR3: TGTGCCAGCAGTTACGGGTACGATCTCAATCAGCCCCAGCATTTT. It codes for CASSYGYDLNQPQHF.

As DNA, the CDR3 is TGTGCCATCAGTCGAAATAGCGGCACCTACGAGCAGTACTTC. This sequence encodes CAISRNSGTYEQYF. The rearrangement links TRBV10-3 to TRBJ2-7; a weak D match, TRBD2 (6 bases). This CDR3 has 14 amino acids. The V and J ends lost 5 bases and 2 bases respectively, with 13 bases between them. Germline V gene data show CDR1 as ENHRY and CDR2 as SYGVKD.

Many counts were recorded for this clonotype. The chain is built from TRBV24-1 and TRBJ2-2; possibly TRBD1 for D (5 bases). Trimming took 2 bases from V and 0 from J, leaving 12 bases between them. The V gene's germline CDR1 is KGHDR and CDR2 SFDVKD. The CDR3 runs to 17 residues. The CDR3 nucleotides are TGTGCCACCAGTGATTCCCAGGGTTTCCCGAACACCGGGGAGCTGTTTTTT. Its protein product is CATSDSQGFPNTGELFF.